This entry is about one T cell receptor beta chain. This specimen belongs to a study of T cells in Graves' hyperthyroidism and ophthalmopathy. Trimming removed 0 bases from V and 6 bases from J, with 15 bases in between. The CDR3 is 16 residues long. The germline V gene has CDR1 LNHDA and CDR2 SQIVND (reference sequence). TCR beta CDR3 sequences were amplified from RNA transcripts. A set of HTBI primers served as the primers for a first-round RT-PCR of the TCR CDR3. In TCRdb, the multiplex PCR reads were re-called with MiXCR into one record per CDR3 protein. The sample records under 450,000 distinct CDR3 sequences, about a sixth being singletons.

The chain is built from TRBV19 and TRBJ2-1, with D unresolved. This TCR was sampled from a woman younger than 30 with Graves' hyperthyroidism. The source material was blood. CDR3 nucleotides: TGTGCCAGTAGTATAGAAGGCAGCAACTTACGCAATGAGCAGTTCTTC. Translation: CASSIEGSNLRNEQFF.